The sequence of this TCR beta chain was determined in a study of blood T cell repertoires in COVID-19. Study context: The cDNA or gDNA used as material had been derived from T cells, B-cell-depleted T cells, or PBMCs.

In the original processing: Counts of nucleated cells, estimated from reference gene primer amplification, were obtained. Produced via immunoSEQ multiplex PCR; TCRdb's table is partial and in-frame only. The V and J calls and clone size come from that table; D and trimming were worked out from the DNA. The sample records a few hundred thousand clones, roughly 91% being singletons. The source of this sequence is a woman in her 30s with COVID-19, enrolled during active disease. The sample comprised peripheral blood.

CDR3 amino acids: CASSGYKGNSGNTIYF. The CDR3, as DNA: TGTGCCAGCAGTGGTTACAAGGGGAACTCTGGAAACACCATATATTTT. The chain uses TRBV25-1 and TRBJ1-3; perhaps TRBD1 as D (5 bases). V was clipped by 4 bases and J by 0 bases, with 13 bases between them. Germline V gene lookup returns CDR1 MGHDK and CDR2 SYGVNS. This CDR3 is built from 16 residues.